The rows below give T cell receptor beta chains drawn from one sample of a study of Ad26.COV2.S vaccination and SARS-CoV-2 variants. Method: immunoSEQ multiplex PCR; TCRdb's copy keeps in-frame clones and lacks some. There are some 300,000 clones in the sample; around 84% occur only once, and more than 1.5% lies in the top ten. Sequences were derived from peripheral blood, sampled in a trial of Ad26.COV2.S vaccine versus placebo. Source of these receptors: a person between 18 and 59 years old who received the Ad26.COV2.S COVID-19 vaccine or a placebo. The CDR3 runs from the conserved cysteine through the conserved F or W. The D gene is left open where the match is weak. The size entry is marked missing in some rows and otherwise reads once, few, many or a size class.

V	J	D	size	CDR3	DNA
TRBV30	TRBJ1-3	TRBD1	-	CAWSVRQGVLRAGNTIYF	TGTGCCTGGAGTGTCCGACAGGGAGTGCTTCGTGCCGGAAACACCATATATTTT
TRBV28	TRBJ1-1	TRBD1	-	CASSSGGRGNTEAFF	TGTGCCAGCAGTTCAGGGGGCCGAGGGAACACTGAAGCTTTCTTT
TRBV7-8	TRBJ2-7	TRBD1	-	CASKIRQGPSYEQYF	TGTGCCAGCAAAATCCGACAGGGGCCCAGCTACGAGCAGTACTTC
TRBV6-5	TRBJ1-5	-	-	CASSWGTNQPQHF	TGTGCCAGCAGTTGGGGAACCAATCAGCCCCAGCATTTT
TRBV5-4	TRBJ2-7	TRBD1	-	CASSLDRVDYEQYF	TGTGCCAGCAGCCTCGACAGGGTAGACTACGAGCAGTACTTC
TRBV7-2	TRBJ1-4	-	-	CASSLARATNEKLFF	TGTGCCAGCAGCTTAGCCAGGGCAACTAATGAAAAACTGTTTTTT
TRBV11-3	TRBJ2-2	-	-	CASSSKGGRGELFF	TGTGCCAGCAGCTCCAAGGGAGGAAGAGGGGAGCTGTTTTTT
TRBV6-5	TRBJ1-1	-	-	CASRRGQRSAEAFF	TGTGCCAGCAGACGAGGACAGAGGAGCGCTGAAGCTTTCTTT
TRBV7-6	TRBJ2-5	TRBD2	-	CASSPRLAGTHQYF	TGTGCCAGCAGCCCCAGACTAGCGGGGACTCATCAGTACTTC
TRBV19	TRBJ2-2	-	-	CASSRTDMNTGELFF	TGTGCCAGTAGCAGGACAGATATGAACACCGGGGAGCTGTTTTTT
TRBV6-1	TRBJ2-5	TRBD2	few	CASSEGAGGHETQYF	TGTGCCAGCAGTGAAGGGGCGGGGGGCCACGAGACCCAGTACTTC
TRBV10-3	TRBJ1-3	TRBD1	once	CAITPGTGGPGNTIYF	TGTGCCATCACTCCAGGGACAGGGGGTCCCGGAAACACCATATATTTT